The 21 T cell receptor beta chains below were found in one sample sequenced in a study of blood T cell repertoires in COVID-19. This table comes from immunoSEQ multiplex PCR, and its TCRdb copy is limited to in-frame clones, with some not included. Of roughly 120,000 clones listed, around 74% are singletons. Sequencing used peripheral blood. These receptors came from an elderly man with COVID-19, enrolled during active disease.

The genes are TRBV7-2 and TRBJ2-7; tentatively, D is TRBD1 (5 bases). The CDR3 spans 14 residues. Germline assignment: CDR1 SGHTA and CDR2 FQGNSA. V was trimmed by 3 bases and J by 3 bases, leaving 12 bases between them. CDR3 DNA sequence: TGTGCCAGCAGCTTTGGACCAGGGAACTACGAGCAGTACTTC. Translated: CASSFGPGNYEQYF.

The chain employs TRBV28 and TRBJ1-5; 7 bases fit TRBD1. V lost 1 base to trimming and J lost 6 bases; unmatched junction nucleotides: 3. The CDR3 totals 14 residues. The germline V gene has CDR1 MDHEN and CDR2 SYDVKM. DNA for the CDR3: TGTGCCAGCAGTTTATCAGGGGGAACTCAGCCCCAGCATTTT. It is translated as CASSLSGGTQPQHF.

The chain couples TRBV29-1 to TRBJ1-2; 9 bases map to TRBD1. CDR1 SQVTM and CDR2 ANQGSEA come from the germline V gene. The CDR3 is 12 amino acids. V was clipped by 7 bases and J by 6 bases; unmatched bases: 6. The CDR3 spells CSAQTGGDGYTF. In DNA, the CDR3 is TGCAGCGCACAAACAGGGGGCGATGGCTACACCTTC. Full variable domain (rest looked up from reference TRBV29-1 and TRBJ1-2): SAVISQKPSRDICQRGTSLTIQCQVDSQVTMMFWYRQQPGQSLTLIATANQGSEATYESGFVIDKFPISRPNLTFSTLTVSNMSPEDSSIYLCSAQTGGDGYTFGSGTRLTVV.

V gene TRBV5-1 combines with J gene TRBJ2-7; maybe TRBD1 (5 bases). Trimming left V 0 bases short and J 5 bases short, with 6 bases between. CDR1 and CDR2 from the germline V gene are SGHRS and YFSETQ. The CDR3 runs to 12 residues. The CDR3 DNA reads TGCGCCAGCAGCTTGGCAGGGCACGAGCAGTACTTC. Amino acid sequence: CASSLAGHEQYF.

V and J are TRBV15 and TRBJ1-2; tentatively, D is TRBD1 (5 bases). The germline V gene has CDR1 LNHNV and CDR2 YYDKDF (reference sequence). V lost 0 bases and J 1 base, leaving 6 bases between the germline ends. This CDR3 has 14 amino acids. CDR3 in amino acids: CATSRDQGNYGYTF. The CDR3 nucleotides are TGTGCCACCAGCAGAGATCAGGGTAACTATGGCTACACCTTC.

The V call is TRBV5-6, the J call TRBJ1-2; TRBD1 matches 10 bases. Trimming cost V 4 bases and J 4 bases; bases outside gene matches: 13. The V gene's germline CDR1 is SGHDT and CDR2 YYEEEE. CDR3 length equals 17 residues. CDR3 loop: CASSPLQGQGLGYGYTF. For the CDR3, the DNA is TGTGCCAGCAGCCCTTTACAGGGACAGGGGTTGGGCTATGGCTACACCTTC.

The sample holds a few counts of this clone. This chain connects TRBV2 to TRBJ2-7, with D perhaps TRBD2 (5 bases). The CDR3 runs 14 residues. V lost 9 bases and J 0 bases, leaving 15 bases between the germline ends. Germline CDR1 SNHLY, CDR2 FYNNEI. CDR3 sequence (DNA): TGTGCCAGGAGCCAGCGGCGATACTCCTACGAGCAGTACTTC. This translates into CARSQRRYSYEQYF.

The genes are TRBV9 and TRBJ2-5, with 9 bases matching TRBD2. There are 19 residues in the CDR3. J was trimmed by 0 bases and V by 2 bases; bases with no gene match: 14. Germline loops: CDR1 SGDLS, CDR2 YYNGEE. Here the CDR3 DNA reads TGTGCCAGCAGCGTTTACTCATGCTTAGCGGGAGCGAACCAAGAGACCCAGTACTTC. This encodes CASSVYSCLAGANQETQYF.

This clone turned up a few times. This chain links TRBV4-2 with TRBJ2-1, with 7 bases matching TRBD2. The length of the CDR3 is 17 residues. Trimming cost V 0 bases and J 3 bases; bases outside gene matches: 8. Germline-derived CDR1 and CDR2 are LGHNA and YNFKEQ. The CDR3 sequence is CASSQDLLAGNYNEQFF. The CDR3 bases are TGTGCCAGCAGCCAAGATCTATTAGCGGGCAACTACAATGAGCAGTTCTTC.

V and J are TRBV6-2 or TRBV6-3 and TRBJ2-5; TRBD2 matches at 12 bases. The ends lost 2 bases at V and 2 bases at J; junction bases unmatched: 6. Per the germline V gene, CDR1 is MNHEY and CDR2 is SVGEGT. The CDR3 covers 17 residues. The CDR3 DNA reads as TGTGCCAGCAGTTACACGACTAGCGGGAGAATGCAAGAGACCCAGTACTTC. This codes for CASSYTTSGRMQETQYF.

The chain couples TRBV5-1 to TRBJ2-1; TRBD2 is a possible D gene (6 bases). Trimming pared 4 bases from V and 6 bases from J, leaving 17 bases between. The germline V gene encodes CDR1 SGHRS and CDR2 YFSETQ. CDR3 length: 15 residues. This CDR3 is CASSPSSEKLNEQFF. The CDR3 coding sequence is TGCGCCAGCAGCCCCTCTAGCGAAAAACTCAATGAGCAGTTCTTC.

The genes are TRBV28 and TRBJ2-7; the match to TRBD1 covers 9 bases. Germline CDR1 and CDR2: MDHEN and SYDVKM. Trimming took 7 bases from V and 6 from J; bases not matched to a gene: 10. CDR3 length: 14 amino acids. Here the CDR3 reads CASITGGDFREQYF. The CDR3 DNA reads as TGTGCCAGCATCACAGGGGGCGACTTTCGCGAGCAGTACTTC.

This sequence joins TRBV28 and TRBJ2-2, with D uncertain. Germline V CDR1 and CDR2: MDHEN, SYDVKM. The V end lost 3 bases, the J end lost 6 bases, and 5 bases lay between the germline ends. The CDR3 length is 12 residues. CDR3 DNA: TGTGCCAGCAGTTTCGTAGCCGGGGAGCTGTTTTTT. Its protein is CASSFVAGELFF.

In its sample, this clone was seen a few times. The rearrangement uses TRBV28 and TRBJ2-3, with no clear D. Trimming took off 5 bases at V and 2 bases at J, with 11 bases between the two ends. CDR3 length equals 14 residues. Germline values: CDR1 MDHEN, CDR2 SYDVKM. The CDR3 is CASSRHANTDTQYF. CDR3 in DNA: TGTGCCAGCAGTAGACACGCTAACACAGATACGCAGTATTTT.

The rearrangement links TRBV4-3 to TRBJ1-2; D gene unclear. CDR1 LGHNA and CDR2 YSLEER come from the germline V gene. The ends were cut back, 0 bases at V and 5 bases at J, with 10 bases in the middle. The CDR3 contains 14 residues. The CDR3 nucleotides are TGCGCCAGCAGCCAAGAAGTAGCCATATATGGCTACACCTTC. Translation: CASSQEVAIYGYTF.

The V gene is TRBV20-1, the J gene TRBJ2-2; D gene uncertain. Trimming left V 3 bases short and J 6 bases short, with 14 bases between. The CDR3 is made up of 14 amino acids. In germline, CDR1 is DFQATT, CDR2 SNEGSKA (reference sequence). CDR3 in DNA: TGCAGTGCTAGTAGTCGGAGCAACGCCGGGGAGCTGTTTTTT. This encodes CSASSRSNAGELFF.

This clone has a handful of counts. Here the CDR3 reads CASSDSSDEQFF. The DNA for the CDR3 is TGCGCCAGCAGTGACTCTAGCGATGAGCAGTTCTTC. This chain connects TRBV10-1 to TRBJ2-1, with D maybe TRBD2 (6 bases). In germline, CDR1 is WNHNN, CDR2 SYGVQD (reference sequence). CDR3 length: 12 residues. Deletions cut 3 bases from V and 8 bases from J, with 8 bases between.

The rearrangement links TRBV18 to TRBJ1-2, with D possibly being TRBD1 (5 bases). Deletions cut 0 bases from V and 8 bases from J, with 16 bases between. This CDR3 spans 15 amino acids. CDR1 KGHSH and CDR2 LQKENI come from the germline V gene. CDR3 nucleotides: TGTGCCAGCTCACCACCCGCAGGGTCTATTGGCGGCTACACCTTC. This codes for CASSPPAGSIGGYTF.

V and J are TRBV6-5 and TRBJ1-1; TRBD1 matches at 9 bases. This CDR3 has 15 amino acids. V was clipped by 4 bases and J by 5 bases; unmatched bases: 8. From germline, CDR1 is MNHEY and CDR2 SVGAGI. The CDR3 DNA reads TGTGCCAGCAGTTCATATGGACAGGGGCCAACTGAAGCTTTCTTT. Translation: CASSSYGQGPTEAFF.

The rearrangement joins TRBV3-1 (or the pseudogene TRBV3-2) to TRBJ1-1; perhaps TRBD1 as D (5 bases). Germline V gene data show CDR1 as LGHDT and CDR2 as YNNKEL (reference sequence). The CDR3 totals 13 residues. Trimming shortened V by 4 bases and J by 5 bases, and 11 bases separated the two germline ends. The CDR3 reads CASSPSGGTEAFF. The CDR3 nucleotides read TGTGCCAGCAGCCCATCTGGGGGGACTGAAGCTTTCTTT.

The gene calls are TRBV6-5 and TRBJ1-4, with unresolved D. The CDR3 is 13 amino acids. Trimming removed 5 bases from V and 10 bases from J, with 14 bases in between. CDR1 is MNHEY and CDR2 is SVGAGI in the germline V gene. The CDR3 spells CASSSYGIPKLFF. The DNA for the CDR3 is TGTGCCAGCAGTAGCTACGGGATCCCAAAACTGTTTTTT.